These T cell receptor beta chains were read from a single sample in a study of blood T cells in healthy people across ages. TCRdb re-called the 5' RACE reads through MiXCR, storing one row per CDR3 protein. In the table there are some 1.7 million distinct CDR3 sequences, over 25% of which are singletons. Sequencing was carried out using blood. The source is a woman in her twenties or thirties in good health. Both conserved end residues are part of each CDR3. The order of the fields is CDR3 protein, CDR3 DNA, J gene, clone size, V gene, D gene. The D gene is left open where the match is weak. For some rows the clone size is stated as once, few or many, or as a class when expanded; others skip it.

CSAEGLAASYEQYF	TGCAGTGCGGAAGGACTAGCGGCCTCCTACGAGCAGTACTTC	TRBJ2-7	many	TRBV20-1	TRBD2
CASSSDGTNQPQHF	TGTGCCAGCAGTTCGGACGGGACAAATCAGCCCCAGCATTTT	TRBJ1-5	-	TRBV5-5	-
CAISGEASNQPQHF	TGTGCCATCAGTGGTGAAGCTAGCAATCAGCCCCAGCATTTT	TRBJ1-5	-	TRBV10-3	-
CSGHVRGRGTDTQYF	TGCAGCGGACACGTACGGGGTAGGGGCACAGATACGCAGTATTTT	TRBJ2-3	few	TRBV29-1	-
CASSYSLSREYEQYF	TGTGCCAGCAGTTACTCCCTCTCGAGGGAATACGAGCAGTACTTC	TRBJ2-7	-	TRBV6-2/TRBV6-3	-
CAWSVRLTNYGYTF	TGTGCCTGGAGTGTAAGGCTGACTAACTATGGCTACACCTTC	TRBJ1-2	-	TRBV30	-
CSALRLAGKETQYF	TGCAGTGCTTTGCGACTAGCGGGAAAAGAGACCCAGTACTTC	TRBJ2-5	-	TRBV20-1	TRBD2
CASSQVGQGATNEKLFF	TGTGCCAGCAGTCAAGTGGGACAGGGGGCGACTAATGAAAAACTGTTTTTT	TRBJ1-4	-	TRBV28	TRBD1
CASSLAASEQFF	TGTGCCAGCAGTTTGGCCGCGAGTGAGCAGTTCTTC	TRBJ2-1	many	TRBV12-3/TRBV12-4	-
CSVDNRGLVNTEAFF	TGCAGCGTTGACAACAGGGGGCTGGTGAACACTGAAGCTTTCTTT	TRBJ1-1	-	TRBV29-1	TRBD1
CASSLGPITASEQFF	TGTGCCAGCAGCTTAGGCCCGATTACGGCTTCTGAGCAGTTCTTC	TRBJ2-1	-	TRBV7-6	-
CAAGDGVTNEKLFF	TGTGCCGCCGGTGACGGGGTGACTAATGAAAAACTGTTTTTT	TRBJ1-4	-	TRBV10-3	-
CASSTGTSGGNEQYF	TGCGCCAGCAGCACGGGGACTAGCGGGGGGAACGAGCAGTACTTC	TRBJ2-7	few	TRBV5-1	TRBD2
CASSLDFWGGETQYF	TGTGCCAGCAGTTTAGATTTCTGGGGGGGAGAGACCCAGTACTTC	TRBJ2-5	-	TRBV27	TRBD2
CASSPPGGGRRSYEQYF	TGTGCCAGCAGCCCCCCCGGCGGGGGTCGCCGCTCCTACGAGCAGTACTTC	TRBJ2-7	once	TRBV7-2	TRBD2
CASSGDRAEYGYTF	TGTGCCAGCAGCGGGGACAGGGCTGAGTATGGCTACACCTTC	TRBJ1-2	-	TRBV9	TRBD1
CASSSPRFGNEQFF	TGTGCCAGCAGCTCTCCGAGGTTCGGCAATGAGCAGTTCTTC	TRBJ2-1	-	TRBV11-2	-
CASSPGVGGYEQYF	TGCGCCAGCAGCCCTGGCGTCGGTGGTTACGAGCAGTACTTC	TRBJ2-7	-	TRBV4-3	-
CSVSDRGGYTF	TGCAGCGTTTCTGACAGGGGTGGCTACACCTTC	TRBJ1-2	-	TRBV29-1	TRBD1
CASRMDKGTGELFF	TGTGCCAGCCGGATGGACAAAGGCACCGGGGAGCTGTTTTTT	TRBJ2-2	-	TRBV15	-
CASGASGRTYEQYF	TGTGCCAGCGGGGCTAGCGGGCGCACCTACGAGCAGTACTTC	TRBJ2-7	few	TRBV28	TRBD2
CAGSSPVREGRADTQYF	TGTGCCGGCAGCTCCCCGGTCCGGGAGGGCCGCGCAGATACGCAGTATTTT	TRBJ2-3	-	TRBV7-9	TRBD2
CASSLLAAVSNEQFF	TGTGCCAGCAGCCTCCTAGCGGCCGTTTCGAATGAGCAGTTCTTC	TRBJ2-1	few	TRBV14	TRBD2
CAWSGRDEGYTF	TGTGCCTGGAGTGGAAGGGATGAAGGCTACACCTTC	TRBJ1-2	-	TRBV30	-
CASSPWRRSTEAFF	TGTGCCAGCAGCCCGTGGCGGCGAAGCACTGAAGCTTTCTTT	TRBJ1-1	few	TRBV6-2/TRBV6-3	-
CASSLMRTSGGADQFF	TGCGCCAGCAGCTTGATGAGGACTAGCGGGGGGGCTGATCAGTTCTTC	TRBJ2-1	many	TRBV5-1	TRBD2
CASSFTHVTSGVYNEQFF	TGTGCCAGCAGCTTTACCCATGTTACTAGCGGGGTGTACAATGAGCAGTTCTTC	TRBJ2-1	-	TRBV7-9	TRBD2
CASSRGQGNGYTF	TGTGCCAGCAGCCGCGGACAGGGGAATGGCTACACCTTC	TRBJ1-2	-	TRBV5-4	TRBD1
CASSRAVRGQETQYF	TGTGCCAGCAGCAGGGCGGTCCGGGGCCAAGAGACCCAGTACTTC	TRBJ2-5	-	TRBV5-5	-
CATSDLLGAVSYEQYF	TGTGCCACCAGTGATTTGCTGGGAGCGGTCTCCTACGAGCAGTACTTC	TRBJ2-7	many	TRBV24-1	-
CASSSFGGATDEQFF	TGTGCCAGCAGCTCCTTCGGGGGGGCCACCGATGAGCAGTTCTTC	TRBJ2-1	-	TRBV7-9	TRBD2
CASSLRGFDTGELFF	TGTGCCAGCAGCTTACGCGGGTTCGACACCGGGGAGCTGTTTTTT	TRBJ2-2	few	TRBV7-2	-
CASSGVRTAYNEQFF	TGTGCCAGCAGTGGGGTCCGGACAGCTTACAATGAGCAGTTCTTC	TRBJ2-1	-	TRBV6-5	-
CASSPPRDTGERFF	TGTGCCAGCAGCCCTCCGAGGGATACCGGGGAGCGGTTTTTT	TRBJ2-2	-	TRBV7-9	-
CASIPPGLRGDNEQFF	TGTGCCAGCATTCCCCCGGGACTTCGGGGGGACAATGAGCAGTTCTTC	TRBJ2-1	few	TRBV27	TRBD2
CASSYSSGQGYYGYTF	TGTGCCAGCAGTTACTCGTCGGGACAGGGGTACTATGGCTACACCTTC	TRBJ1-2	many	TRBV6-5	TRBD1
CASSLAVEAHEQFF	TGCGCCAGCAGCTTGGCCGTCGAGGCCCATGAGCAGTTCTTC	TRBJ2-1	-	TRBV5-1	-
CASSWREEQYF	TGTGCCAGCAGTTGGCGGGAAGAGCAGTACTTC	TRBJ2-7	-	TRBV12-3/TRBV12-4	-
CASGLVGEGGPRNYEQYF	TGTGCTAGTGGTTTGGTAGGGGAGGGAGGGCCAAGGAACTACGAGCAGTACTTC	TRBJ2-7	-	TRBV12-5	TRBD2
CSVRSGTGLYNEQFF	TGCAGCGTGCGATCCGGGACAGGGCTCTACAATGAGCAGTTCTTC	TRBJ2-1	-	TRBV29-1	TRBD1
CASSHSRTYGYTF	TGTGCCAGCAGCCACAGCAGAACCTATGGCTACACCTTC	TRBJ1-2	-	TRBV27	-
CASSSTSPSIDEQFF	TGCGCCAGCAGCTCGACTAGCCCCTCTATAGATGAGCAGTTCTTC	TRBJ2-1	-	TRBV5-1	TRBD2
CASSLAVGYGNEQFF	TGTGCCAGCAGCTTAGCTGTAGGGTATGGCAATGAGCAGTTCTTC	TRBJ2-1	-	TRBV7-2	-
CASSQALAGSYEQYF	TGTGCCAGCAGCCAAGCACTAGCGGGGAGTTACGAGCAGTACTTC	TRBJ2-7	-	TRBV3-1	TRBD2
CAASRDDYNEQFF	TGTGCCGCGTCCCGGGACGATTACAATGAGCAGTTCTTC	TRBJ2-1	-	TRBV19	-